What follows are 20 T cell receptor beta chains derived from one specimen sequenced in a study of OX40 agonist ivuxolimab in advanced cancers. Sequencing used immunoSEQ multiplex PCR; TCRdb keeps in-frame clones, though not all of them. The sample yields 20,000 to 25,000 clones, 78% seen once. The material sequenced was CD4+ or CD8+ T cells sorted from blood, taken in a trial of the OX40 agonist ivuxolimab. The receptors were sampled from an adult with an advanced solid tumor such as melanoma, head and neck, liver or kidney cancer.

The rearrangement uses TRBV30 and TRBJ2-7; TRBD1 or TRBD2 may be the D gene (6 bases each). V lost 0 bases, J lost 6 bases, and 9 bases lay in between. Looked up from germline, CDR1 is GTSNPN and CDR2 is SVGIG (reference sequence). CDR3 size: 12 residues. CDR3 region: CAWSVTGAEQYF. CDR3 sequence (DNA): TGTGCCTGGAGTGTAACGGGGGCCGAGCAGTACTTC. The full variable domain, its missing parts supplied by reference TRBV30 and TRBJ2-7, is SQTIHQWPATLVQPVGSPLSLECTVEGTSNPNLYWYRQAAGRGLQLLFYSVGIGQISSEVPQNLSASRPQDRQFILSSKKLLLSDSGFYLCAWSVTGAEQYFGPGTRLTVT.

The chain couples TRBV7-2 to TRBJ2-7; unclear D gene. Germline CDR1 and CDR2: SGHTA and FQGNSA. Between the trimmed V and J ends, which lost 0 bases and 2 bases, there was a span of 5 bases. CDR3 length: 13 amino acids. CDR3 sequence (DNA): TGTGCCAGCAGCTTAGCGGATACCTACGAGCAGTACTTC. Its protein product is CASSLADTYEQYF.

The gene calls are TRBV7-2 and TRBJ1-5, with D hard to call. With 0 bases removed from V and 1 base from J, the gap between germline ends came to 7 bases. The CDR3 is 15 amino acids. Germline CDR1 and CDR2: SGHTA and FQGNSA. Here the CDR3 reads CASSLAGRSNQPQHF. Written as DNA, the CDR3 is TGTGCCAGCAGCTTAGCAGGGAGGAGCAATCAGCCCCAGCATTTT.

This clone was seen once. V is TRBV5-6 and J is TRBJ2-7; 10 positions agree with TRBD2. With 1 base clipped from V and 0 bases from J, the junction kept 4 bases outside the gene matches. There are 16 residues in the CDR3. Germline V gene lookup returns CDR1 SGHDT and CDR2 YYEEEE. CDR3 bases: TGTGCCAGCAGCTTGTTGGCTAGCGGGAGCTCCTACGAGCAGTACTTC. This sequence encodes CASSLLASGSSYEQYF.

This clone is a singleton in its sample. The rearrangement uses TRBV5-1 and TRBJ2-2; maybe TRBD2 (5 bases). Germline V gene sequence: CDR1 SGHRS, CDR2 YFSETQ. Trimming cost V 4 bases and J 0 bases, with 10 bases left between them. The CDR3 is 15 residues long. CDR3 sequence reads: CASSPLAANTGELFF. In nucleotides, the CDR3 is TGCGCCAGCAGCCCGCTAGCCGCGAACACCGGGGAGCTGTTTTTT.

CDR3 sequence reads: CAWRSQGFGNSPLHF. The DNA for the CDR3 is TGTGCCTGGAGATCCCAGGGCTTCGGGAATTCACCCCTCCACTTT. The chain couples TRBV30 to TRBJ1-6; perhaps TRBD1 as D (5 bases). Germline CDR1 GTSNPN, CDR2 SVGIG (reference sequence). V lost 3 bases, J lost 7 bases, and 16 bases lay in between. This CDR3 has 15 residues.

V and J are TRBV4-3 and TRBJ2-1; D is possibly TRBD1 or TRBD2 (5 bases each). CDR3 length equals 15 residues. CDR1 and CDR2 from the germline V gene are LGHNA and YSLEER. Trimming pared 5 bases from V and 2 bases from J, leaving 13 bases between. The CDR3 reads CASSDRLGPYNEQFF. In DNA, the CDR3 is TGCGCCAGCAGCGATAGACTGGGACCCTACAATGAGCAGTTCTTC.

CDR3 sequence reads: CASRRDRAKNIQYF. The CDR3 nucleotides are TGTGCCAGCAGAAGGGACCGAGCCAAAAACATTCAGTACTTC. The chain uses TRBV6-5 and TRBJ2-4; TRBD1 or TRBD2 may be the D gene (5 bases each). The germline V gene encodes CDR1 MNHEY and CDR2 SVGAGI. CDR3 length: 14 residues. Trimming removed 6 bases from V and 0 bases from J, with 9 bases in between.

The rearrangement joins TRBV30 to TRBJ1-5; TRBD1 aligns across 11 bases. CDR1 is GTSNPN, CDR2 SVGIG, per germline (reference sequence). The CDR3 consists of 15 residues. V shed 0 bases and J 4 bases; nucleotides not matched to a gene: 2. In nucleotides, the CDR3 is TGTGCCTGGAGTGTCGGGACAGGGGGGAATCAGCCCCAGCATTTT. Its protein is CAWSVGTGGNQPQHF. The variable domain in full, completed from reference TRBV30 and TRBJ1-5, reads SQTIHQWPATLVQPVGSPLSLECTVEGTSNPNLYWYRQAAGRGLQLLFYSVGIGQISSEVPQNLSASRPQDRQFILSSKKLLLSDSGFYLCAWSVGTGGNQPQHFGDGTRLSIL.

J is TRBJ1-2 and V is TRBV11-2; D gene unclear. Germline CDR1 and CDR2: SGHAT and FQNNGV. Trimming left V 1 base short and J 5 bases short, with 8 bases between. CDR3 length: 13 residues. CDR3 sequence reads: CASSLGGSYGYTF. As DNA, the CDR3 is TGTGCCAGCAGCTTAGGGGGTTCGTATGGCTACACCTTC.

The rearrangement links TRBV5-1 to TRBJ2-3, with D uncertain. The CDR3 is made up of 14 amino acids. V was trimmed by 6 bases and J by 2 bases, leaving 13 bases between them. Per germline, CDR1 SGHRS and CDR2 YFSETQ. The CDR3 sequence is CASKWSKFTDTQYF. In DNA, the CDR3 is TGCGCCAGCAAGTGGAGTAAATTCACAGATACGCAGTATTTT.

This chain joins TRBV30 and TRBJ1-2; 7 bases line up with TRBD1. This CDR3 has 10 amino acids. The V segment lost 7 bases and the J segment 6 bases; nucleotides outside the gene matches: 2. Germline lookup yields CDR1 GTSNPN and CDR2 SVGIG (reference sequence). The DNA of the CDR3 is TGTGCCTTCGACAGGGATGGCTACACCTTC. Translated, it gives CAFDRDGYTF.

The rearrangement uses TRBV6-1 and TRBJ2-2; TRBD2 might be the D (7 bases). CDR1 is MNHNS and CDR2 is SASEGT in the germline V gene. V was pared by 7 bases and J by 7 bases, with 13 bases between. The CDR3 loop spans 13 amino acids. The CDR3 nucleotides are TGTGCCAGCATGGGACTACAGGGCGGGGAGCTGTTTTTT. It is translated as CASMGLQGGELFF.

This chain joins TRBV10-3 and TRBJ2-7; possibly TRBD1 or TRBD2 for D (6 bases each). The ends were cut back, 11 bases at V and 7 bases at J, with 24 bases in the middle. This CDR3 is 14 amino acids long. Germline V gene lookup returns CDR1 ENHRY and CDR2 SYGVKD. CDR3 nucleotides: TGTGCCGCGGGCCGGGGGCCCTCCGGAGGTGAGCAGTACTTC. It yields the protein CAAGRGPSGGEQYF.

The chain recombines TRBV7-8 with TRBJ2-3; D may match TRBD1 or TRBD2 (5 bases each). Germline CDR1 reads SGHVS; CDR2 reads FQNEAQ. Trimming pared 4 bases from V and 4 bases from J, leaving 9 bases between. There are 13 residues in the CDR3. The DNA for the CDR3 is TGTGCCAGCAGCTCCCGGGGCCCAGATACGCAGTATTTT. Translation gives CASSSRGPDTQYF.

This clone has only a few counts. The rearrangement uses TRBV6-5 and TRBJ2-5; D is undetermined. CDR1 is MNHEY, CDR2 SVGAGI, per germline. CDR3 length: 12 residues. Trimming cost V 0 bases and J 5 bases, with 4 bases left between them. DNA for the CDR3: TGTGCCAGCAGTTACTCCCCGGAGACCCAGTACTTC. It is translated as CASSYSPETQYF.

The CDR3 DNA reads as TGTGCCAGCTCACCACGAGGACAGGCGGAGTCGAGCTATGGCTACACCTTC. This encodes CASSPRGQAESSYGYTF. This chain links TRBV18 with TRBJ1-2; 7 nucleotides line up with TRBD1. J gave up 4 bases and V 1 base, and 12 bases lay outside the gene matches. Per the germline V gene, CDR1 is KGHSH and CDR2 is LQKENI. The CDR3 totals 17 residues.

This clone was detected only a few times. The chain uses TRBV15 and TRBJ2-7; TRBD1 aligns across 7 bases. The CDR3 extends over 14 amino acids. Germline CDR1 LNHNV, CDR2 YYDKDF (reference sequence). The trim removed 6 bases at V and 0 bases at J, leaving 5 bases unmatched. In DNA form, the CDR3 reads TGTGCCACCAGTTTAAGGGACAGCTCCTACGAGCAGTACTTC. Its protein is CATSLRDSSYEQYF.

The rearrangement links TRBV15 to TRBJ1-5; weak D call: TRBD1 (5 bases). Germline-derived CDR1 and CDR2 are LNHNV and YYDKDF (reference sequence). V was trimmed by 4 bases and J by 7 bases, leaving 11 bases between them. This CDR3 spans 13 amino acids. The CDR3 loop reads CATSTRDAQPQHF. CDR3 DNA sequence: TGTGCCACCAGCACACGGGACGCACAGCCCCAGCATTTT.

This clone has a single count. V and J are TRBV7-2 and TRBJ2-3, with TRBD2 identical over 8 bases. CDR1 is SGHTA and CDR2 is FQGNSA in the germline V gene. The CDR3 consists of 14 residues. V lost 7 bases, J lost 2 bases, and 5 bases stayed unmatched. In nucleotides, the CDR3 is TGTGCCAGCAAGTCGGGAGGGCACACAGATACGCAGTATTTT. The encoded protein is CASKSGGHTDTQYF. The full variable domain, completed using reference TRBV7-2 and TRBJ2-3, is GAGVSQSPSNKVTEKGKDVELRCDPISGHTALYWYRQSLGQGLEFLIYFQGNSAPDKSGLPSDRFSAERTGGSVSTLTIQRTQQEDSAVYLCASKSGGHTDTQYFGPGTRLTVL.